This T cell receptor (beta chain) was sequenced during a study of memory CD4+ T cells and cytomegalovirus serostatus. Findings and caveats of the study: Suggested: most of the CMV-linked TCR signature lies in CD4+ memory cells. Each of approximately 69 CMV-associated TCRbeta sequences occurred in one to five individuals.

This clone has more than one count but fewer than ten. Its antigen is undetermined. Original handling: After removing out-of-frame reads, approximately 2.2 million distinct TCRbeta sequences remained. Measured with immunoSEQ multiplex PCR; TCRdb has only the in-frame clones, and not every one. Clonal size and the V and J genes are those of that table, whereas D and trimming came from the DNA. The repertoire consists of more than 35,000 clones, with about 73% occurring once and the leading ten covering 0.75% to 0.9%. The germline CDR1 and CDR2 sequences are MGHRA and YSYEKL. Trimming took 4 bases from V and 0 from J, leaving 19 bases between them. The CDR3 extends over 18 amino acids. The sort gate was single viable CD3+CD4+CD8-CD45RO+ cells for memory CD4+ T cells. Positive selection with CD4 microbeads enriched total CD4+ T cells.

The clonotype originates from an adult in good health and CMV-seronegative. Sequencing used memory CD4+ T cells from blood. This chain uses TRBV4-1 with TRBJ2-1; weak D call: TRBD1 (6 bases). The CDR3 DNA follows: TGCGCCAGCAGCCGACAGGACTTAGTCGGAAGCTCCTACAATGAGCAGTTCTTC. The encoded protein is CASSRQDLVGSSYNEQFF.